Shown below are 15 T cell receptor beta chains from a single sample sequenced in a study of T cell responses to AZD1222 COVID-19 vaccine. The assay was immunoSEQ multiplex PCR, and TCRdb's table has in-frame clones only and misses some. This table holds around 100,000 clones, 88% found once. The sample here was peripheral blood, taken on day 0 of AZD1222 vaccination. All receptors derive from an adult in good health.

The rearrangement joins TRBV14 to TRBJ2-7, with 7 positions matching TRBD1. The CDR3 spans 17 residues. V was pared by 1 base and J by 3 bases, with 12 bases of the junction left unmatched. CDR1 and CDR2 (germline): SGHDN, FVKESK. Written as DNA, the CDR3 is TGTGCCAGCAGCCAAGTAGGGATTTCAGGGGGTATCTACGAGCAGTACTTC. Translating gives CASSQVGISGGIYEQYF.

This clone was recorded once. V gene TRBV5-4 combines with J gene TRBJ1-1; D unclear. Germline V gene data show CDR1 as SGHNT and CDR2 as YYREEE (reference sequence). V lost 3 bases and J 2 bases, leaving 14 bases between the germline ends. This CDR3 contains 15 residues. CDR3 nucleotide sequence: TGTGCCAGCAGCTCGGGCCTCCGTATTAACACTGAAGCTTTCTTT. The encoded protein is CASSSGLRINTEAFF.

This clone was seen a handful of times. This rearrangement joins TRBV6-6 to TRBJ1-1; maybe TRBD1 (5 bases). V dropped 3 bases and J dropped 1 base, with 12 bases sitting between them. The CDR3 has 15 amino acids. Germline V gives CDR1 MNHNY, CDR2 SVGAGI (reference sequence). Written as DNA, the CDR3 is TGTGCCAGCAGTTATGAGGACAAGAGGAACACTGAAGCTTTCTTT. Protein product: CASSYEDKRNTEAFF.

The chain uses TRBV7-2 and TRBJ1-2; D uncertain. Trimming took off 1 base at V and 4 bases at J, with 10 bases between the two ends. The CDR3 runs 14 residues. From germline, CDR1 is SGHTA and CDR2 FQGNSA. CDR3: CASSLDSVRYGYTF. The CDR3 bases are TGTGCCAGCAGCTTAGACAGCGTCCGCTATGGCTACACCTTC.

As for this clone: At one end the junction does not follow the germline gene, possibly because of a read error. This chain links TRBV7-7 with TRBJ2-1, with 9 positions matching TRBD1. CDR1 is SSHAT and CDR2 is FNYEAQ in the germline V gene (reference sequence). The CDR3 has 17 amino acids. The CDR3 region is CASSPRTGTGSYNEQFF. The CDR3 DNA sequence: TGTGCTAGCAGCCCGAGAACCGGGACAGGGAGCTACAATGAGCAGTTCTTC.

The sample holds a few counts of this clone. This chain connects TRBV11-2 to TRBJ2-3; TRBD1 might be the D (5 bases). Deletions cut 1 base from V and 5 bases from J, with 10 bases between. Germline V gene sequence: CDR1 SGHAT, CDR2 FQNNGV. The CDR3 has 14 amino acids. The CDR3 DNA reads TGTGCCAGCAGCTTAGGTCTGGGGCGAGATACGCAGTATTTT. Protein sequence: CASSLGLGRDTQYF. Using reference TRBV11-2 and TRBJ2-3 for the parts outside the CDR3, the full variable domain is EAGVAQSPRYKIIEKRQSVAFWCNPISGHATLYWYQQILGQGPKLLIQFQNNGVVDDSQLPKDRFSAERLKGVDSTLKIQPAKLEDSAVYLCASSLGLGRDTQYFGPGTRLTVL.

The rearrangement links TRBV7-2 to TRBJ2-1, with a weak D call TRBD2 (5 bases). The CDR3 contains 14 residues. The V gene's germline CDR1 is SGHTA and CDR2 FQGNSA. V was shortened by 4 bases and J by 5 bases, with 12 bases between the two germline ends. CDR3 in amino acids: CASSYSSGDNEQFF. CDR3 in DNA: TGTGCCAGCAGCTACTCCTCCGGGGACAATGAGCAGTTCTTC.

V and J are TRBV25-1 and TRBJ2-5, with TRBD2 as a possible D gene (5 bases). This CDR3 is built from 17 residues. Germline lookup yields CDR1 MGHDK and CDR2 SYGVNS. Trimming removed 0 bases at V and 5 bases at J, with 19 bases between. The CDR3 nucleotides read TGTGCCAGCAGTGAATATGGACTTGGGAGAGGGCGGGAGACCCAGTACTTC. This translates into CASSEYGLGRGRETQYF.

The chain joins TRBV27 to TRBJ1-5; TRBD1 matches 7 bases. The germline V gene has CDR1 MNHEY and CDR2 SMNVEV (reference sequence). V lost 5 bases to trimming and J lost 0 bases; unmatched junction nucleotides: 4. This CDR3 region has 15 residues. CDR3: CASSRTGYSNQPQHF. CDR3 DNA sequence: TGTGCCAGCAGTCGGACAGGCTATAGCAATCAGCCCCAGCATTTT.

In nucleotides, the CDR3 is TGCAGTGCTAGTGGAAACCCAACGGGGTTAATCACAGATACGCAGTATTTT. Translation gives CSASGNPTGLITDTQYF. This chain joins TRBV20-1 and TRBJ2-3, with D possibly being TRBD2 (5 bases). With 3 bases removed from V and 2 bases from J, the gap between germline ends came to 21 bases. Germline CDR1 DFQATT, CDR2 SNEGSKA (reference sequence). This CDR3 is built from 17 residues.

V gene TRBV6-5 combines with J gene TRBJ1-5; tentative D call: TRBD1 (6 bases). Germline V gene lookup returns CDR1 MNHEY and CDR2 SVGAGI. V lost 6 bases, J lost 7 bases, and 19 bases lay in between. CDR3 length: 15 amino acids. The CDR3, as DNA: TGTGCCAGCAGCCTGGACAGTGGCCCCAGCCAGCCCCAGCATTTT. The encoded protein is CASSLDSGPSQPQHF.

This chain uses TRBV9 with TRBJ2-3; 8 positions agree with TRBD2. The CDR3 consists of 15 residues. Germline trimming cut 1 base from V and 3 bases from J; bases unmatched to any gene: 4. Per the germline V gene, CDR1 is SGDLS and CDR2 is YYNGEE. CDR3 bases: TGTGCCAGCAGCGTAAGCGGGAGAACGACAGATACGCAGTATTTT. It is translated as CASSVSGRTTDTQYF.

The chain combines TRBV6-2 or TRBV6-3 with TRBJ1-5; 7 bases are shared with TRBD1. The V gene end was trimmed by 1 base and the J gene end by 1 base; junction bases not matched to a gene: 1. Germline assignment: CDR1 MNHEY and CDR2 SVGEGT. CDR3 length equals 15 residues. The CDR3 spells CASSYLTGSNQPQHF. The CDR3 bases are TGTGCCAGCAGTTACTTGACAGGGAGCAATCAGCCCCAGCATTTT.

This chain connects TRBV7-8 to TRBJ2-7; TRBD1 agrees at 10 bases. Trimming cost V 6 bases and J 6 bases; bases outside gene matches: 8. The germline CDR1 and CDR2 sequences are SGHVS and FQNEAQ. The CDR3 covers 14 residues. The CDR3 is CASRFLGTGAEQYF. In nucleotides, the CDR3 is TGTGCCAGCAGGTTTCTTGGGACAGGGGCCGAGCAGTACTTC.

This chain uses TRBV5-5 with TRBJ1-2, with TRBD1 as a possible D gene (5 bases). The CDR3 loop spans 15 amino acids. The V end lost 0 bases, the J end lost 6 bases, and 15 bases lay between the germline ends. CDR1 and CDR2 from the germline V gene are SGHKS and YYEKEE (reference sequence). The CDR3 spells CASSLVAGQKDGYTF. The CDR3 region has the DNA TGTGCCAGCAGCTTGGTGGCAGGGCAAAAGGATGGCTACACCTTC.